Reported below is one T cell receptor beta chain. What it binds is not known. The immunoSEQ assay was v3.0, run at survey level. Some clones are missing from TCRdb's copy, which holds only in-frame ones; the method was immunoSEQ multiplex PCR. This table has roughly 15,000 clones, about 88% appearing once. This specimen comes from a study of long-term antiretroviral therapy in people with HIV. Study-level results: The study found narrower CDR3 length ranges in HIV repertoires than in controls. ART adherence, viral resistance and therapy changes went undocumented.

V was cut by 3 bases and J by 6 bases, with 9 bases left in between. The length of the CDR3 is 13 residues. Germline-derived CDR1 and CDR2 are MNHNS and SASEGT. The chain uses TRBV6-1 and TRBJ2-1; D is perhaps TRBD1 (5 bases). The receptor's source is a man aged 18 to 35 with HIV. Source: unsorted PBMCs, taken 0.1 years after starting antiretroviral therapy. CDR3 coding DNA: TGTGCCAGCAGTGAGGGCAGGGTCAATGAGCAGTTCTTC. It specifies CASSEGRVNEQFF.